This TCR beta chain was sequenced for a study of T cells in Graves' hyperthyroidism and ophthalmopathy. The CDR3 spans 14 residues. Germline values: CDR1 DFQATT, CDR2 SNEGSKA (reference sequence). The germline V and J ends were trimmed by 2 bases and 1 base, with 11 bases remaining between them. Amplified TCR beta CDR3 regions derived from RNA transcripts. An initial round of RT-PCR targeting the TCR CDR3 relied on the HTBI primer set. TCRdb reanalysed the multiplex PCR reads using MiXCR and keeps one entry per CDR3 protein. The sample shows more than 150,000 distinct CDR3 sequences, over 15% of them seen only once. This clonotype has a count of ten or more.

The TCR comes from a woman aged 45 to 65 with Graves' hyperthyroidism. The sample taken for sequencing was blood. The genes are TRBV20-1 and TRBJ1-2, with a possible D match to TRBD1 (5 bases). The CDR3 region is CSARWDVLNYGYTF. DNA for the CDR3: TGCAGTGCTAGATGGGACGTGCTTAACTATGGCTACACCTTC.